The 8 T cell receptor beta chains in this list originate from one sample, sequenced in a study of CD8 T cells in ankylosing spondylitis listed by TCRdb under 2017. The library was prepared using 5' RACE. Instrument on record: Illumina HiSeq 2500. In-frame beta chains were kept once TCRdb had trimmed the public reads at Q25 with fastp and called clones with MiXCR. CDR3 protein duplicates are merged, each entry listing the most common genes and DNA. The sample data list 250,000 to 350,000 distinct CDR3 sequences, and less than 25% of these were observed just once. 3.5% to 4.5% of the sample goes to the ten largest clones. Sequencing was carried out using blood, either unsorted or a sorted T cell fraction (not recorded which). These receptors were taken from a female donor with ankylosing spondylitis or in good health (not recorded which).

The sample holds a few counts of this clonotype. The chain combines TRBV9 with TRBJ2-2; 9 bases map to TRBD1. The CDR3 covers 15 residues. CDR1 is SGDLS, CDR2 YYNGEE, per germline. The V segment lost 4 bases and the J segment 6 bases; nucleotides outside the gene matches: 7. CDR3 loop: CASSPRTGEAGELFF. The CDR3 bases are TGTGCCAGCAGCCCCCGGACAGGGGAGGCCGGGGAGCTGTTTTTT.

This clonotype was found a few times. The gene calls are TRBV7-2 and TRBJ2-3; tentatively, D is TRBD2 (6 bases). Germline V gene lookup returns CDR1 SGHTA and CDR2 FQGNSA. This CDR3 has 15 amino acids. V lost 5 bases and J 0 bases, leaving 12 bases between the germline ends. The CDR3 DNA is TGTGCCAGCAGCCCTCTAGCGCGAAGCACAGATACGCAGTATTTT. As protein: CASSPLARSTDTQYF.

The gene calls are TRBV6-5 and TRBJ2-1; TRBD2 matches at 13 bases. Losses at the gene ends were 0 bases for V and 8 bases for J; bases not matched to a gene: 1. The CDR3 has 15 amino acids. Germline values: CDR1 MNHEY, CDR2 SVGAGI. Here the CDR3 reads CASSYSTSGRDEQFF. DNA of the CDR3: TGTGCCAGCAGTTACTCAACTAGCGGGAGGGATGAGCAGTTCTTC.

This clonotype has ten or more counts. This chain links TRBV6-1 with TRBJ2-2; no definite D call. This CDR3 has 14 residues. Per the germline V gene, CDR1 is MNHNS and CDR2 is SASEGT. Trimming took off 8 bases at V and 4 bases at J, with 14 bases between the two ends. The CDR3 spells CASSNGVLTGELFF. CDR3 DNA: TGTGCCAGCTCCAATGGCGTCCTCACCGGGGAGCTGTTTTTT.

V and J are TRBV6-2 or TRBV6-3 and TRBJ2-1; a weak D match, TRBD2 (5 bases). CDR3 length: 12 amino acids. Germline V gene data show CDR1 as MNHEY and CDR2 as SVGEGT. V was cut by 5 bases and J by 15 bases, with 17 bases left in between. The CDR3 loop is CASSPGREGWFF. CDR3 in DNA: TGTGCCAGCAGTCCCGGTCGGGAAGGATGGTTCTTC.

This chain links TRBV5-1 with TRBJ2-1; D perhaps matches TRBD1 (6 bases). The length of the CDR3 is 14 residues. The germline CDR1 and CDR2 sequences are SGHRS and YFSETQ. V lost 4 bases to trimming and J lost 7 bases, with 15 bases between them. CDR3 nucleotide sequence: TGCGCCAGCAGCCGGGACACCCCTAATAATGAGCAGTTCTTC. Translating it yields CASSRDTPNNEQFF.

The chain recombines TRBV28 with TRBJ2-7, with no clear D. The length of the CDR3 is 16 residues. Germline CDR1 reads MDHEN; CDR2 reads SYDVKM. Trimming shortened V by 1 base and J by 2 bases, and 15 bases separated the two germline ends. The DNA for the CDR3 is TGTGCCAGCAGTTTATCGTCGGCAGGCCCCACCTACGAGCAGTACTTC. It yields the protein CASSLSSAGPTYEQYF.

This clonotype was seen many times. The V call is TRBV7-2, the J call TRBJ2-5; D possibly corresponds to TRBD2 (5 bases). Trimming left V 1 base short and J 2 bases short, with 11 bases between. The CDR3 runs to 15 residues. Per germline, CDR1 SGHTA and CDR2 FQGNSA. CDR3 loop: CASSLGGRGQETQYF. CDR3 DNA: TGTGCCAGCAGCTTAGGGGGTCGAGGGCAAGAGACCCAGTACTTC.